What follows are 30 T cell receptor beta chains derived from one specimen sequenced in a study of OX40 agonist ivuxolimab in advanced cancers. Measured with immunoSEQ multiplex PCR; TCRdb has only the in-frame clones, and not every one. In the table there are fewer than 140,000 clones, 90% of which are singletons. This specimen consisted of CD4+ or CD8+ T cells sorted from blood, obtained in a trial of the OX40 agonist ivuxolimab. These receptors all come from an adult with an advanced solid tumor such as melanoma, head and neck, liver or kidney cancer.

The chain joins TRBV29-1 to TRBJ2-2, with 8 nucleotides matching TRBD2. V lost 5 bases and J lost 7; bases outside the gene matches: 9. This CDR3 has 14 residues. The V gene's germline CDR1 is SQVTM and CDR2 ANQGSEA. CDR3 bases: TGCAGCGTTCCCGGGGGGGGCCGGGTCGGGGAGCTGTTTTTT. This gives the protein CSVPGGGRVGELFF.

This clone came up once. The V and J genes are TRBV6-5 and TRBJ1-5, with unresolved D. Trimming shortened V by 4 bases and J by 3 bases, and 7 bases separated the two germline ends. Per germline, CDR1 MNHEY and CDR2 SVGAGI. The CDR3 is 13 residues long. CDR3 residues: CASSSQYNQPQHF. The DNA for the CDR3 is TGTGCCAGCAGTTCACAGTACAATCAGCCCCAGCATTTT.

The V gene is TRBV27, the J gene TRBJ1-1; D remains unclear. The CDR3 consists of 14 residues. V was cut by 2 bases and J by 0 bases, with 7 bases left in between. Germline V gene lookup returns CDR1 MNHEY and CDR2 SMNVEV (reference sequence). The CDR3 sequence is CASSLGRMNTEAFF. CDR3 DNA: TGTGCCAGCAGTTTAGGCCGGATGAACACTGAAGCTTTCTTT.

V is TRBV28 and J is TRBJ2-7, with no clear D. The CDR3 length is 13 residues. Germline-derived CDR1 and CDR2 are MDHEN and SYDVKM. Trimming took off 6 bases at V and 1 base at J, with 10 bases between the two ends. DNA for the CDR3: TGTGCCAGCAGGATGTCACCGTCCTACGAGCAGTACTTC. Translating gives CASRMSPSYEQYF.

The chain links TRBV27 to TRBJ2-7, with 10 bases identical to TRBD1. This CDR3 region has 15 residues. V dropped 5 bases and J dropped 5; count of bases not matched to a gene: 9. The germline V gene has CDR1 MNHEY and CDR2 SMNVEV (reference sequence). The CDR3 DNA sequence: TGTGCCAGCAGTACACTCCGGGACAGGGGCCACGAGCAGTACTTC. It yields the protein CASSTLRDRGHEQYF.

The chain employs TRBV18 and TRBJ2-7; maybe TRBD2 (5 bases). The V gene's germline CDR1 is KGHSH and CDR2 LQKENI. The V and J ends lost 2 bases and 7 bases respectively, with 21 bases between them. The CDR3 is 16 residues long. Here the CDR3 DNA reads TGTGCCAGCTCACCAAGGCAGGAGACGGGGAGTTGGGAGCAGTACTTC. Protein product: CASSPRQETGSWEQYF.

The gene calls are TRBV21-1 and TRBJ2-7; the table names TRBD2, a call not compared with the DNA. TRBV21-1 is noted as a pseudogene. The CDR3 covers 15 residues. This chain's CDR3 is CASSKRTTRTYEQYF. In DNA, the CDR3 is TGTGCCAGCAGCAAGAGGACTACTAGGACCTACGAGCAGTACTTC.

The rearrangement uses TRBV28 and TRBJ2-2; D unresolved. Trimming removed 5 bases from V and 5 bases from J, with 15 bases in between. This CDR3 is 15 amino acids long. In germline, CDR1 is MDHEN, CDR2 SYDVKM. DNA of the CDR3: TGTGCCAGCAGTCCCGGCCAGATAAGAACCGGGGAGCTGTTTTTT. The encoded protein is CASSPGQIRTGELFF.

The chain links TRBV6-1 to TRBJ2-4, with D possibly being TRBD2 (5 bases). Germline CDR1 reads MNHNS; CDR2 reads SASEGT. The CDR3 length is 11 residues. V gave up 4 bases and J gave up 10 bases, with 8 bases separating them. CDR3: CASSGEGIQYF. The CDR3 DNA is TGTGCCAGCAGTGGTGAGGGAATTCAGTACTTC.

The chain joins TRBV7-2 to TRBJ1-5, with D hard to call. In germline, CDR1 is SGHTA, CDR2 FQGNSA. The germline V and J ends were trimmed by 3 bases and 0 bases, with 9 bases remaining between them. The CDR3 covers 15 residues. Here the CDR3 DNA reads TGTGCCAGCAGCTTTAACCCGAATAGCAATCAGCCCCAGCATTTT. Amino acid sequence: CASSFNPNSNQPQHF.

This sequence joins TRBV6-5 and TRBJ1-5; D unresolved. V lost 8 bases and J 0 bases, leaving 8 bases between the germline ends. The germline CDR1 and CDR2 sequences are MNHEY and SVGAGI. This CDR3 has 13 amino acids. The CDR3 sequence is CASGGDSNQPQHF. CDR3 DNA: TGTGCCAGCGGTGGGGATAGCAATCAGCCCCAGCATTTT.

This chain uses TRBV7-2 with TRBJ2-3, with a tentative D call TRBD2 (6 bases). CDR3 length: 13 residues. The V end was cut by 6 bases, the J end by 4 bases, with 11 bases between. The germline gives CDR1 SGHTA, CDR2 FQGNSA. The CDR3: CASRPTSPDTQYF. In nucleotides, the CDR3 is TGTGCCAGCAGACCAACTAGCCCAGATACGCAGTATTTT.

This chain joins TRBV7-8 and TRBJ1-3; D may be TRBD1 (5 bases). This CDR3 is 15 amino acids long. V was clipped by 2 bases and J by 4 bases, with 12 bases between them. Per germline, CDR1 SGHVS and CDR2 FQNEAQ. The CDR3: CASSLSWGVGNTIYF. The CDR3 DNA reads TGTGCCAGCAGCTTATCATGGGGGGTGGGAAACACCATATATTTT.

The rearrangement links TRBV6-6 to TRBJ2-3; possible D gene TRBD1, 5 bases. This CDR3 contains 14 residues. The germline gives CDR1 MNHNY, CDR2 SVGAGI (reference sequence). V lost 3 bases, J lost 5 bases, and 12 bases lay in between. The CDR3 region has the DNA TGTGCCAGCAGTTATCAGGGTCAAGGAGATACGCAGTATTTT. This gives the protein CASSYQGQGDTQYF.

The rearrangement links TRBV7-9 to TRBJ2-5; D remains ambiguous. The germline V and J ends were trimmed by 1 base and 2 bases, with 8 bases remaining between them. Germline CDR1 is SEHNR and CDR2 is FQNEAQ (reference sequence). CDR3 size: 14 residues. CDR3 bases: TGTGCCAGCAGCTTAGGGGTCCCACAAGAGACCCAGTACTTC. Its translation: CASSLGVPQETQYF.

The rearrangement links TRBV5-6 to TRBJ1-1, with D uncertain. Trimming removed 0 bases from V and 9 bases from J, with 15 bases in between. CDR3 length equals 14 residues. Germline loops: CDR1 SGHDT, CDR2 YYEEEE. CDR3 residues: CASSLERFAGKAFF. The CDR3 nucleotides are TGTGCCAGCAGCTTGGAGCGCTTCGCGGGGAAAGCTTTCTTT.

This chain uses TRBV6-5 with TRBJ2-7; 8 bases are a match to TRBD1. Trimming removed 6 bases from V and 3 bases from J; junction bases left unmatched: 10. The CDR3 runs 15 residues. CDR1 is MNHEY, CDR2 SVGAGI, per germline. CDR3 sequence reads: CASRDRVRTYYEQYF. Here the CDR3 DNA reads TGTGCCAGCAGGGACAGGGTCCGGACTTACTACGAGCAGTACTTC.

The chain recombines TRBV6-5 with TRBJ2-7; 8 bases line up with TRBD1. In germline, CDR1 is MNHEY, CDR2 SVGAGI. The V and J ends lost 4 bases and 4 bases, in that order; junction bases with no gene match: 3. The CDR3 has 13 residues. The CDR3 sequence: CASSSDRGYEQYF. DNA for the CDR3: TGTGCCAGCAGTTCTGACAGGGGTTACGAGCAGTACTTC.

This clone appeared once. V is TRBV2 and J is TRBJ2-1; 8 nucleotides match TRBD2. CDR1 is SNHLY, CDR2 FYNNEI, per germline. With V trimmed by 3 bases and J by 3 bases, 7 bases remained unmatched. The length of the CDR3 is 16 residues. The CDR3 DNA is TGTGCCAGCAGTGACCCGAGCGGGGGCAACTACAATGAGCAGTTCTTC. This sequence encodes CASSDPSGGNYNEQFF.

This clone was detected only once. The chain has TRBV21-1 and TRBJ1-4; the DNA was not compared with TRBD1, the D call given in the table. TRBV21-1 is shown as a pseudogene. The CDR3 has 14 amino acids. The CDR3 spells CASTLGRDNEKLFF. The CDR3, as DNA: TGTGCCAGCACCCTTGGCAGGGATAATGAAAAACTGTTTTTT.

The V gene is TRBV28, the J gene TRBJ1-4; possibly TRBD1 for D (6 bases). The CDR3 contains 15 residues. V was shortened by 4 bases and J by 8 bases, with 17 bases between the two germline ends. Germline CDR1 MDHEN, CDR2 SYDVKM. The chain's CDR3 is CASSSQGRLGEKLFF. The CDR3 DNA sequence: TGTGCCAGCAGTTCCCAGGGGAGGTTGGGGGAAAAACTGTTTTTT. Filled out from reference TRBV28 and TRBJ1-4, the complete variable domain reads DVKVTQSSRYLVKRTGEKVFLECVQDMDHENMFWYRQDPGLGLRLIYFSYDVKMKEKGDIPEGYSVSREKKERFSLILESASTNQTSMYLCASSSQGRLGEKLFFGSGTQLSVL.

This clone was recorded a few times. The chain has TRBV28 and TRBJ1-1; D not certain. Germline V lookup: CDR1 MDHEN, CDR2 SYDVKM. V was cut by 1 base and J by 1 base, with 7 bases left in between. There are 14 residues in the CDR3. The CDR3 sequence is CASSLYRANTEAFF. The CDR3 region has the DNA TGTGCCAGCAGTTTATATCGCGCGAACACTGAAGCTTTCTTT.

The V and J genes are TRBV7-2 and TRBJ2-5; 11 bases align to TRBD2. CDR3 length equals 16 residues. Germline lookup yields CDR1 SGHTA and CDR2 FQGNSA. J gave up 1 base and V 1 base, and 2 bases lay outside the gene matches. The CDR3 sequence is CASSLELAGVQETQYF. CDR3 coding DNA: TGTGCCAGCAGCTTAGAACTAGCGGGGGTCCAAGAGACCCAGTACTTC.

CDR3 protein: CASSLESGTQGEQFF. As DNA, the CDR3 is TGCGCCAGCAGCTTGGAGAGTGGGACTCAAGGTGAGCAGTTCTTC. The J gene is TRBJ2-1, the V gene TRBV5-1, with TRBD2 as a possible D gene (6 bases). Trimming cost V 0 bases and J 9 bases, with 16 bases left between them. CDR3 length: 15 amino acids. Germline-derived CDR1 and CDR2 are SGHRS and YFSETQ.

The rearrangement joins TRBV2 to TRBJ1-4, with 7 positions matching TRBD1. CDR1 and CDR2 (germline): SNHLY, FYNNEI. J gave up 1 base and V 5 bases, and 1 base lay outside the gene matches. This CDR3 is built from 14 residues. The CDR3 DNA follows: TGTGCCAGCAGTAGACAGGGAACTAATGAAAAACTGTTTTTT. Protein product: CASSRQGTNEKLFF.

The genes are TRBV28 and TRBJ2-5, with 8 bases matching TRBD2. The CDR3 consists of 16 residues. Germline trimming cut 5 bases from V and 5 bases from J; bases unmatched to any gene: 13. CDR1 is MDHEN, CDR2 SYDVKM, per germline. CDR3 DNA: TGTGCCAGCAGTCCCCGGCCCGGGAGGGGGGCGGAGACCCAGTACTTC. Translated, it gives CASSPRPGRGAETQYF.

The chain couples TRBV10-3 to TRBJ2-7; D call uncertain. V lost 6 bases and J lost 0, with 6 bases in between. The CDR3 is made up of 12 amino acids. In germline, CDR1 is ENHRY, CDR2 SYGVKD. The CDR3: CAIRVSSYEQYF. The CDR3, as DNA: TGTGCCATCAGGGTCAGCTCCTACGAGCAGTACTTC.

Comment on this clone: The same CDR3 can be traced to other DNA sequences in this sample. The chain recombines TRBV7-9 with TRBJ1-2; D not certain. V was clipped by 3 bases and J by 3 bases, with 5 bases between them. The germline V gene has CDR1 SEHNR and CDR2 FQNEAQ (reference sequence). This CDR3 has 12 residues. The CDR3 sequence: CASSLGDYGYTF. As DNA, the CDR3 is TGTGCCAGCAGCTTGGGAGACTATGGCTACACCTTC.

This rearrangement joins TRBV5-1 to TRBJ1-1; D might be TRBD1 (5 bases). Germline CDR1 SGHRS, CDR2 YFSETQ. This CDR3 spans 16 amino acids. Trimming took 0 bases from V and 5 from J, leaving 17 bases between them. The DNA for the CDR3 is TGCGCCAGCAGCTTGGAAGGGCAGGGAAGTGGGACTGAAGCTTTCTTT. This encodes CASSLEGQGSGTEAFF.

The gene calls are TRBV4-2 and TRBJ2-5, with TRBD2 matching over 9 bases. The germline V gene has CDR1 LGHNA and CDR2 YNFKEQ. This CDR3 spans 16 amino acids. The V and J ends lost 4 bases and 5 bases, in that order; junction bases with no gene match: 11. In DNA, the CDR3 is TGTGCCAGCAGCCGGTCCGGGACTAGCTTGACGGAGACCCAGTACTTC. Its protein product is CASSRSGTSLTETQYF.